These 17 T cell receptor beta chains were all obtained from the same sample, sequenced in a study of spatial heterogeneity in lung cancer. MiXCR was run by TCRdb on the 5' RACE reads, yielding one entry per CDR3 protein. The repertoire consists of some 25,000 distinct CDR3 sequences, with more than 5.5% occurring once and the leading ten covering 24%. Time point indicated: sample taken at primary tumor resection. Study-wide results and limits: Within tumors, counts of expanded alpha and beta TCRs tracked tumor mutation counts.

For these TCRs, the target antigens are not known. The sample was lung tumor tissue, taken at surgery. The receptors shown here come from a male donor with early-stage non-small cell lung cancer.

This chain links TRBV12-3 or TRBV12-4 with TRBJ2-3; D is unclear. Trimming took off 6 bases at V and 2 bases at J, with 9 bases between the two ends. The CDR3 runs to 13 residues. The CDR3 nucleotides read TGTGCCAGCAGGGGCCCCTTCACAGATACGCAGTATTTT. Its protein product is CASRGPFTDTQYF.

This clonotype came up many times. This chain connects TRBV7-2 to TRBJ1-1; perhaps TRBD1 as D (6 bases). The V gene lost 5 bases and the J gene lost 5 bases, with 18 bases spanning the gap. Per the germline V gene, CDR1 is SGHTA and CDR2 is FQGNSA. The CDR3 has 15 residues. CDR3 coding DNA: TGTGCCAGCAGCCCCCCGGGGGGCTATCAGACTGAAGCTTTCTTT. Amino acids: CASSPPGGYQTEAFF.

This clonotype came up many times. The J gene is TRBJ2-5, the V gene TRBV7-8, with D tentatively TRBD2 (6 bases). CDR1 is SGHVS and CDR2 is FQNEAQ in the germline V gene. V gave up 7 bases and J gave up 2 bases, with 20 bases separating them. There are 16 residues in the CDR3. The CDR3 DNA reads TGTGCCAGCACTGGTCGCCATAGCGGCCTACAAGAGACCCAGTACTTC. Amino acid sequence: CASTGRHSGLQETQYF.

This clonotype was detected ten times or more. The chain links TRBV12-3 or TRBV12-4 to TRBJ2-4; a possible D gene is TRBD2 (6 bases). The CDR3 runs to 19 residues. V lost 2 bases and J lost 0, with 20 bases in between. The CDR3: CASSLTRPGEFGAKNIQYF. As DNA, the CDR3 is TGTGCCAGCAGTTTAACGAGACCGGGAGAGTTCGGAGCCAAAAACATTCAGTACTTC.

This clonotype was seen a few times. The chain employs TRBV20-1 and TRBJ2-7, with 8 positions matching TRBD2. The CDR3 is made up of 14 amino acids. Losses at the gene ends were 1 base for V and 1 base for J; bases not matched to a gene: 3. CDR1 DFQATT and CDR2 SNEGSKA come from the germline V gene (reference sequence). CDR3 coding DNA: TGCAGTGCTAGAGCGGGGGGGGCATCCTACGAGCAGTACTTC. Translating it yields CSARAGGASYEQYF.

This clonotype was counted many times. V gene TRBV5-1 combines with J gene TRBJ2-7; TRBD2 agrees at 7 bases. In germline, CDR1 is SGHRS, CDR2 YFSETQ. J gave up 0 bases and V 2 bases, and 5 bases lay outside the gene matches. The CDR3 has 15 amino acids. The CDR3 nucleotides read TGCGCCAGCAGCTTACTAGCGACGTCCTCCTACGAGCAGTACTTC. The encoded protein is CASSLLATSSYEQYF.

The chain recombines TRBV6-2 or TRBV6-3 with TRBJ2-3, with D hard to call. Germline CDR1 is MNHEY and CDR2 is SVGEGT. The CDR3 spans 13 residues. V dropped 5 bases and J dropped 5 bases, with 11 bases sitting between them. CDR3 amino acids: CASSLGWGDTQYF. The DNA for the CDR3 is TGTGCCAGCAGTCTCGGCTGGGGAGATACGCAGTATTTT.

On this clonotype: A much larger clone lies one base from this, so it may be a read error. The rearrangement links TRBV20-1 to TRBJ1-2; D gene ambiguous. Trimming removed 3 bases from V and 4 bases from J, with 6 bases in between. In germline, CDR1 is DFQATT, CDR2 SNEGSKA (reference sequence). The CDR3 runs 11 residues. CDR3 loop: CSARVTYGYTF. The CDR3 DNA is TGCAGTGCTAGGGTAACCTATGGCTACACCTTC.

The chain carries TRBV10-3 and TRBJ2-7; no clear D. There are 13 residues in the CDR3. The V end lost 7 bases, the J end lost 0 bases, and 10 bases lay between the germline ends. From germline, CDR1 is ENHRY and CDR2 SYGVKD. CDR3 in amino acids: CAIMKGFSYEQYF. The DNA of the CDR3 is TGTGCCATCATGAAAGGATTCTCCTACGAGCAGTACTTC.

There are a few counts of this clonotype. The CDR3 DNA reads TGTGCCAGCAGATTACCGACGGGTAACTATGGCTACACCTTC. Translation gives CASRLPTGNYGYTF. This chain joins TRBV28 and TRBJ1-2; D unresolved. Germline V gene data show CDR1 as MDHEN and CDR2 as SYDVKM. The ends were cut back, 6 bases at V and 1 base at J, with 12 bases in the middle. The CDR3 sequence is 14 residues long.

The chain has TRBV20-1 and TRBJ2-1; 9 nucleotides match TRBD2. The length of the CDR3 is 15 residues. CDR1 is DFQATT and CDR2 is SNEGSKA in the germline V gene (reference sequence). With V trimmed by 5 bases and J by 8 bases, 13 bases remained unmatched. As DNA, the CDR3 is TGCAGTGCTCAGCGGGGGGCCGGAGGTATGGATGAGCAGTTCTTC. Protein sequence: CSAQRGAGGMDEQFF.

At least ten counts were recorded for this clonotype. V is TRBV29-1 and J is TRBJ1-1, with a weak D call TRBD1 (5 bases). The germline V gene encodes CDR1 SQVTM and CDR2 ANQGSEA. The CDR3 sequence is 12 residues long. V dropped 5 bases and J dropped 1 base, with 8 bases sitting between them. The CDR3 is CSVSGTNTEAFF. The CDR3 nucleotides read TGCAGCGTTTCCGGGACGAACACTGAAGCTTTCTTT. Combining the CDR3 with reference TRBV29-1 and TRBJ1-1 gives the whole variable domain SAVISQKPSRDICQRGTSLTIQCQVDSQVTMMFWYRQQPGQSLTLIATANQGSEATYESGFVIDKFPISRPNLTFSTLTVSNMSPEDSSIYLCSVSGTNTEAFFGQGTRLTVV.

This clonotype is labeled medium-sized. The chain couples TRBV7-6 to TRBJ1-4; the D gene is possibly TRBD1 (6 bases). CDR3 size: 15 residues. Trimming pared 1 base from V and 2 bases from J, leaving 8 bases between. Germline values: CDR1 SGHVS, CDR2 FNYEAQ. In DNA, the CDR3 is TGTGCCAGCAGCTTAGTGGGGGCCACTAATGAAAAACTGTTTTTT. Protein: CASSLVGATNEKLFF.

The chain is built from TRBV20-1 and TRBJ1-1; D may be TRBD1 (5 bases). Germline-derived CDR1 and CDR2 are DFQATT and SNEGSKA (reference sequence). CDR3 length equals 14 residues. V lost 5 bases to trimming and J lost 2 bases, with 15 bases between them. The CDR3 DNA is TGCAGTGCTCGCAGGCGGGGGGACAACACTGAAGCTTTCTTT. Encoded protein: CSARRRGDNTEAFF.

The table lists this clonotype with many counts. This chain links TRBV10-3 with TRBJ2-7; possibly TRBD1 for D (5 bases). The V end lost 6 bases, the J end lost 0 bases, and 6 bases lay between the germline ends. Per the germline V gene, CDR1 is ENHRY and CDR2 is SYGVKD. The CDR3 covers 12 residues. CDR3 coding DNA: TGTGCCATCAGCGACAGCTCCTACGAGCAGTACTTC. Protein: CAISDSSYEQYF.

At least ten counts were recorded for this clonotype. The chain joins TRBV11-2 to TRBJ1-1; perhaps TRBD1 as D (5 bases). Germline V gives CDR1 SGHAT, CDR2 FQNNGV. The CDR3 covers 18 residues. V was cut by 2 bases and J by 2 bases, with 21 bases left in between. The CDR3 DNA is TGTGCCAGCAGCTTACAATGGGGGATGGCCTACCTCAACACTGAAGCTTTCTTT. Its translation: CASSLQWGMAYLNTEAFF.

This clonotype occurred many times. The chain couples TRBV11-2 to TRBJ1-6; D ambiguous. V lost 0 bases and J lost 7, with 13 bases in between. CDR3 length: 16 amino acids. CDR1 is SGHAT and CDR2 is FQNNGV in the germline V gene. CDR3 in DNA: TGTGCCAGCAGCTTAGACCCAAGAGGGCCGAATTCACCCCTCCACTTT. Translated: CASSLDPRGPNSPLHF. Drawing the rest from reference TRBV11-2 and TRBJ1-6, the complete variable domain is EAGVAQSPRYKIIEKRQSVAFWCNPISGHATLYWYQQILGQGPKLLIQFQNNGVVDDSQLPKDRFSAERLKGVDSTLKIQPAKLEDSAVYLCASSLDPRGPNSPLHFGNGTRLTVT.